The T cell receptor beta chain under discussion was sequenced for a study of sequential checkpoint blockade in melanoma. Across the study: Patients were randomized 1:1 to nivolumab-then-ipilimumab or ipilimumab-then-nivolumab first-line. TCRβ was sequenced from DNA of 91 pretreatment tumors.

Profiling relied on immunoSEQ multiplex PCR, and the TCRdb table lists in-frame clones only, not all of them. Among 1,500 or so clones listed, over 20% were seen once. Specified treatment: randomized to nivolumab then ipilimumab (arm A) or the reverse (arm B). Points on this clone: What it recognizes is unknown.

Germline V gene data show CDR1 as SGHRS and CDR2 as YFSETQ. The CDR3 extends over 16 amino acids. Trimming cost V 3 bases and J 5 bases, with 20 bases left between them. Regarding the study as a whole: PD-L1 staining and CD8+ counts, not mutational load, tracked tumor T-cell clonality.

V and J are TRBV5-1 and TRBJ1-1, with D maybe TRBD1 (5 bases). The receptor was derived from a human donor with melanoma. Sample: tumor tissue (inferred from file names), taken from a patient given nivolumab and ipilimumab in sequence. Written as DNA, the CDR3 is TGCGCCAGCAGCTCAGACTTTGGGCACCGGGGGACTGAAGCTTTCTTT. It yields the protein CASSSDFGHRGTEAFF.